This TCR beta chain originates from a study of blood T cell repertoires in COVID-19. About the research overall: The United States, Italy and Spain provided the acute and convalescent COVID-19 samples.

Per the original data handling: Reference gene primer amplification gave nucleated cell count estimates. TCRdb keeps only in-frame clones here, not all; method: immunoSEQ multiplex PCR. V and J calls and clone size are as listed in that table; D and trimming were resolved from the DNA. The sample shows 80,000 to 90,000 clones, under 85% of them seen only once. Per germline, CDR1 MNHEY and CDR2 SVGAGI. V lost 8 bases and J lost 2; bases outside the gene matches: 7. The CDR3 totals 15 residues. The TCR comes from a man between 65 and 79 years old with acute or convalescent COVID-19. Source material: peripheral blood. The chain links TRBV6-5 to TRBJ2-1, with 9 bases identical to TRBD2. CDR3: CASGKGGGAYNEQFF. The DNA for the CDR3 is TGTGCCAGCGGGAAAGGCGGGGGGGCCTACAATGAGCAGTTCTTC.